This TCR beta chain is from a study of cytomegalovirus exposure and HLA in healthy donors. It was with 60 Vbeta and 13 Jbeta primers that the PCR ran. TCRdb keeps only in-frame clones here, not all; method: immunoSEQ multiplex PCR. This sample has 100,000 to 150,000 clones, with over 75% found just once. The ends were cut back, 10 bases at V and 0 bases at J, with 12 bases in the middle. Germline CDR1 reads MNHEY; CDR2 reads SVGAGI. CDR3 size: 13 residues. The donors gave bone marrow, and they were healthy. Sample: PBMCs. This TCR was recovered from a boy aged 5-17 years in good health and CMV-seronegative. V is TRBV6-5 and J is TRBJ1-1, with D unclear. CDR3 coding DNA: TGTGCCACCACGCCTCGGGTGAACACTGAAGCTTTCTTT. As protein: CATTPRVNTEAFF.